This TCR beta chain was captured in a study of blood T cell repertoires in COVID-19. In the study overall: Sample material is recorded as cDNA or gDNA derived from T cells, B-cell-depleted T cells, or PBMCs.

As originally analysed: Estimates of nucleated cell counts were drawn from the amplification of reference gene primers. Sequencing was performed with immunoSEQ multiplex PCR; in TCRdb, only in-frame clones are kept and a portion is missing. V, J and clone size are those of that table, while D and trimming were read from the DNA. In the table there are roughly 150,000 clones, around 87% of which are singletons. Germline V gene data show CDR1 as MNHEY and CDR2 as SVGEGT. J was trimmed by 4 bases and V by 2 bases; bases with no gene match: 11. The CDR3 runs 16 residues. The receptor comes from a human donor in a cohort sampled during active COVID-19. The source material was peripheral blood. The chain combines TRBV6-2 or TRBV6-3 with TRBJ2-7, with 7 positions matching TRBD2. CDR3 protein: CASSYLIAGERYEQYF. The CDR3 DNA reads as TGTGCCAGCAGTTACCTGATCGCGGGGGAGCGGTACGAGCAGTACTTC.